This section outlines one TCR beta chain sequence together with its context. Its antigen is currently unknown. Preparation of the TCRbeta library used unique molecular identifiers. TCRdb passed the PCR reads through MiXCR, listing each CDR3 protein once. The data hold 580,000 or so distinct CDR3 sequences, with 20% to 25% observed a single time. The entry originates in a study of T-cell reconstitution after alpha-beta-depleted transplantation in children. Overall study findings and caveats: For some patients, TCRbeta diversity was high at day 60 because of recipient T cells and thymic progenitors that survived. At the one-year point after transplant, T-cell counts and TCRbeta diversity were found to come mostly from T cells that had been newly produced. Expanded graft clones numbering several hundred reportedly gave rise to alpha-beta T cells about two months after transplant.

This specimen consisted of PBMCs, mostly from graft donor cells, obtained 360 days after TCRalphabeta/CD19-depleted stem cell transplant. This TCR derives from a boy younger than two who had a stem cell transplant for acute myeloid leukemia, so the T cells may come from the graft donor.

The CDR3 DNA is TGTGCCACCCTAGGACGGCAGAACACTGAAGCTTTCTTT. It is translated as CATLGRQNTEAFF. V is TRBV7-9 and J is TRBJ1-1, with D unclear. Trimming shortened V by 10 bases and J by 1 base, and 13 bases separated the two germline ends. Per the germline V gene, CDR1 is SEHNR and CDR2 is FQNEAQ (reference sequence). The length of the CDR3 is 13 residues.